These 11 T cell receptor beta chains share one sample of origin, sequenced in a study of blood T cell repertoires in COVID-19. Method: immunoSEQ multiplex PCR; TCRdb's copy keeps in-frame clones and lacks some. The table has hundreds of thousands of clones, approximately 79% seen once. What was sequenced was peripheral blood. These receptor sequences come from a woman older than 75 with active or convalescent COVID-19.

The chain recombines TRBV9 with TRBJ2-5; D possibly corresponds to TRBD1 (6 bases). CDR3 length: 15 residues. Germline CDR1 and CDR2: SGDLS and YYNGEE. V lost 3 bases to trimming and J lost 2 bases, with 14 bases between them. The CDR3 loop is CASSAGRGGQETQYF. CDR3 in DNA: TGTGCCAGCAGCGCTGGGAGAGGGGGTCAAGAGACCCAGTACTTC.

The CDR3 region has the DNA TGTGCCAGCAGACAAAGGAGGACCCAGTACTTC. Encoded protein: CASRQRRTQYF. This sequence joins TRBV14 and TRBJ2-5; D not resolved. This CDR3 is 11 amino acids long. Looked up from germline, CDR1 is SGHDN and CDR2 is FVKESK. Trimming removed 6 bases at V and 7 bases at J, with 9 bases between.

The sample holds one count of this clone. The V and J genes are TRBV14 and TRBJ2-7, with 12 bases matching TRBD2. The CDR3 covers 17 residues. CDR1 and CDR2 (germline): SGHDN, FVKESK. V shed 0 bases and J 6 bases; nucleotides not matched to a gene: 9. For the CDR3, the DNA is TGTGCCAGCAGCCAAGATCTGACGGCTAGCGGGAGGGGCGAGCAGTACTTC. This sequence encodes CASSQDLTASGRGEQYF.

This sequence joins TRBV28 and TRBJ1-4, with D perhaps matching TRBD1 (6 bases). The V gene's germline CDR1 is MDHEN and CDR2 SYDVKM. Trimming took off 11 bases at V and 2 bases at J, with 15 bases between the two ends. There are 14 residues in the CDR3. The CDR3: CAAGERGTNEKLFF. The DNA for the CDR3 is TGTGCCGCCGGGGAGAGGGGGACTAATGAAAAACTGTTTTTT.

The J gene is TRBJ1-4, the V gene TRBV2; 9 bases match TRBD1. Germline CDR1 SNHLY, CDR2 FYNNEI. J was trimmed by 2 bases and V by 10 bases; bases with no gene match: 2. The CDR3 contains 13 residues. The CDR3 nucleotides read TGTGCCATCGACAGGGGGACTAATGAAAAACTGTTTTTT. Translating gives CAIDRGTNEKLFF. The full variable domain, completed using reference TRBV2 and TRBJ1-4, is EPEVTQTPSHQVTQMGQEVILRCVPISNHLYFYWYRQILGQKVEFLVSFYNNEISEKSEIFDDQFSVERPDGSNFTLKIRSTKLEDSAMYFCAIDRGTNEKLFFGSGTQLSVL.

DNA of the CDR3: TGTGCCAGCAGCATCTCCGGGACAGGGTATTCACCCCTCCACTTT. Its translation is CASSISGTGYSPLHF. V is TRBV7-9 and J is TRBJ1-6; 9 bases agree with TRBD1. Germline lookup yields CDR1 SEHNR and CDR2 FQNEAQ (reference sequence). V shed 5 bases, J shed 8 bases, and the junction held 7 bases outside the gene matches. There are 15 residues in the CDR3.

The chain is built from TRBV5-1 and TRBJ2-3; 10 positions match TRBD2. Germline CDR1 SGHRS, CDR2 YFSETQ. The CDR3 length is 16 residues. Trimming removed 4 bases from V and 5 bases from J; junction bases left unmatched: 10. The CDR3 DNA sequence: TGCGCCAGCAGCCTGGCTAGCGGGAGTGGTTTAGATACGCAGTATTTT. It is translated as CASSLASGSGLDTQYF.

This chain links TRBV5-4 with TRBJ2-7; 12 bases align to TRBD2. The V gene end was trimmed by 5 bases and the J gene end by 6 bases; junction bases not matched to a gene: 12. The length of the CDR3 is 16 residues. Germline CDR1 reads SGHNT; CDR2 reads YYREEE (reference sequence). Written as DNA, the CDR3 is TGTGCCAGCAGTCTAGCGGGGGGGCGGGGTTCGAGCGAGCAGTACTTC. Protein: CASSLAGGRGSSEQYF.

The chain combines TRBV24-1 with TRBJ2-2, with 11 bases identical to TRBD2. The junction had 5 bases not matched to a gene; V was cut back by 4 bases and J by 5 bases. The CDR3 runs to 16 residues. The germline V gene encodes CDR1 KGHDR and CDR2 SFDVKD. As DNA, the CDR3 is TGTGCCACCAGTGACCCGACTAGCGGGAAGACCGGGGAGCTGTTTTTT. Encoded protein: CATSDPTSGKTGELFF.

The V gene is TRBV9, the J gene TRBJ1-2; 10 bases match TRBD1. J gave up 7 bases and V 4 bases, and 16 bases lay outside the gene matches. Germline assignment: CDR1 SGDLS and CDR2 YYNGEE. This CDR3 has 17 amino acids. CDR3 sequence (DNA): TGTGCCAGCAGCTTAAACCCTTTTGGGACAGGGGAACTTGGCTACACCTTC. Residues: CASSLNPFGTGELGYTF.

This chain connects TRBV5-8 to TRBJ2-5, with a weak D call TRBD1 (6 bases). Trimming took off 2 bases at V and 5 bases at J, with 16 bases between the two ends. CDR1 and CDR2 from the germline V gene are SGHTS and YDEGEE. This CDR3 is 15 amino acids long. The CDR3 region is CASSLGRGIGETQYF. DNA for the CDR3: TGTGCCAGCAGCTTAGGCAGGGGAATTGGCGAGACCCAGTACTTC.